This TCR beta chain was identified in a study of T cells in pancreatic ductal adenocarcinoma. Study-wide results and limits: Tumor and blood clonality did not differ significantly, about 0.12 versus 0.079. The resected pancreatic cancer cohort was biased toward the minority with early-stage disease. Tumor-versus-blood clonality comparisons may be biased toward lower tumor diversity.

To note about this clone: Its antigen remains unidentified.

Surgery without prior neoadjuvant therapy was the treatment of the selected pancreatic ductal adenocarcinoma patients. The CDR3 has 15 amino acids. V shed 1 base and J 7 bases; nucleotides not matched to a gene: 7. Germline-derived CDR1 and CDR2 are SGHTA and FQGNSA. Sequencing was performed with immunoSEQ multiplex PCR; in TCRdb, only in-frame clones are kept and a portion is missing. Of 25,000 to 35,000 clones listed, 85% to 95% are singletons. The chain recombines TRBV7-2 with TRBJ1-5; 7 bases fit TRBD1. This sequence was found in a human donor with pancreatic ductal adenocarcinoma. Material for sequencing was PBMCs. The CDR3 DNA reads TGTGCCAGCAGCTTAGAGGGGGCGATGAGGCAGCCCCAGCATTTT. Amino acid sequence: CASSLEGAMRQPQHF.